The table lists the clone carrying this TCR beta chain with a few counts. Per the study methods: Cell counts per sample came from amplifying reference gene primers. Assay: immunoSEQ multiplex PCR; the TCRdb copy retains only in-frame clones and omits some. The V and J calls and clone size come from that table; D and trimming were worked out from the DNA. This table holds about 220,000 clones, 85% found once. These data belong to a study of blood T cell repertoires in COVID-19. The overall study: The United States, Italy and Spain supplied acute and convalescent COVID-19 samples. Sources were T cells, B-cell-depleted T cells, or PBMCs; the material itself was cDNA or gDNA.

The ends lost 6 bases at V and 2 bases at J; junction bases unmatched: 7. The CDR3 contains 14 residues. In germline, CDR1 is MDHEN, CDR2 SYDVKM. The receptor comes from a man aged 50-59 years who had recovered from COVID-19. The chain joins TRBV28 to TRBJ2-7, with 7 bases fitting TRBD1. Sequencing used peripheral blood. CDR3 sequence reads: CASRSWTGAYEQYF. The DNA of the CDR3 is TGTGCCAGCAGATCTTGGACAGGCGCCTACGAGCAGTACTTC.